The next 9 T cell receptor beta chains were all read from a single sample in a study of cytomegalovirus exposure and HLA in healthy donors. The PCR employed 60 Vbeta primers together with 13 Jbeta primers. Sequenced by immunoSEQ multiplex PCR; TCRdb stores in-frame clones only, minus some. The sample gives 90,000 to 100,000 clones, 77% of which show up once; about 8.3% is in the top ten. The specimen sequenced was PBMCs. The receptor source for this set is a female donor in good health and CMV-seronegative.

This rearrangement joins TRBV28 to TRBJ1-2, with D hard to call. Germline V gene sequence: CDR1 MDHEN, CDR2 SYDVKM. Deletions cut 6 bases from V and 2 bases from J, with 13 bases between. This CDR3 has 14 residues. CDR3 sequence reads: CASRGRIGNYGYTF. The CDR3 nucleotides read TGTGCCAGCAGAGGGAGGATTGGAAACTATGGCTACACCTTC.

V usage is TRBV19 and J usage is TRBJ2-7; 8 bases are a match to TRBD2. V lost 3 bases, J lost 2 bases, and 9 bases stayed unmatched. The CDR3 is 16 residues long. The germline CDR1 and CDR2 sequences are LNHDA and SQIVND (reference sequence). CDR3 coding DNA: TGTGCCAGTAGTATTTCTGGCGGGGGGTATGCCTACGAGCAGTACTTC. Its protein is CASSISGGGYAYEQYF.

This chain uses TRBV7-2 with TRBJ1-3; D gene ambiguous. V was trimmed by 5 bases and J by 8 bases, leaving 13 bases between them. CDR1 SGHTA and CDR2 FQGNSA come from the germline V gene. The CDR3 consists of 13 residues. The CDR3 nucleotides read TGTGCCAGCAGCCCAGGCCGAATGGACACCATATATTTT. This codes for CASSPGRMDTIYF. Supplemented by reference TRBV7-2 and TRBJ1-3, the full variable domain reads GAGVSQSPSNKVTEKGKDVELRCDPISGHTALYWYRQSLGQGLEFLIYFQGNSAPDKSGLPSDRFSAERTGGSVSTLTIQRTQQEDSAVYLCASSPGRMDTIYFGEGSWLTVV.

This clone has a single count. An end of the junction differs from the germline gene, which may be a read error. This chain links TRBV6-5 with TRBJ1-2, with TRBD1 as a possible D gene (5 bases). CDR3 length: 15 amino acids. The V gene's germline CDR1 is MNHEY and CDR2 SVGAGI. For the CDR3, the DNA is TGTGCCAGCAGTAACTCAGGGAGACTCTCTAATGGCTACACCTTC. Amino acid sequence: CASSNSGRLSNGYTF.

This clone showed up just once. Here the CDR3 DNA reads TGTGCCAGTAGTATAGCTATTAGCGGGACCAAAAACATTCAGTACTTC. Protein product: CASSIAISGTKNIQYF. The chain uses TRBV19 and TRBJ2-4, with 8 positions matching TRBD2. This CDR3 comprises 16 residues. In germline, CDR1 is LNHDA, CDR2 SQIVND (reference sequence). With V trimmed by 1 base and J by 2 bases, 4 bases remained unmatched. The whole variable domain, remainder taken from reference TRBV19 and TRBJ2-4, is DGGITQSPKYLFRKEGQNVTLSCEQNLNHDAMYWYRQDPGQGLRLIYYSQIVNDFQKGDIAEGYSVSREKKESFPLTVTSAQKNPTAFYLCASSIAISGTKNIQYFGAGTRLSVL.

This sequence joins TRBV5-1 and TRBJ1-1, with 7 bases that match TRBD1. Per the germline V gene, CDR1 is SGHRS and CDR2 is YFSETQ. Germline trimming cut 0 bases from V and 0 bases from J; bases unmatched to any gene: 11. This CDR3 comprises 18 residues. The CDR3: CASSLVLSTTGMNTEAFF. The CDR3 bases are TGCGCCAGCAGCTTGGTGCTCTCGACGACAGGGATGAACACTGAAGCTTTCTTT.

The chain has TRBV4-1 and TRBJ2-3; 15 nucleotides line up with TRBD2. Germline V CDR1 and CDR2: MGHRA, YSYEKL. This CDR3 has 17 residues. Trimming at V came to 4 bases and at J to 7 bases, leaving 9 bases not matched to a gene. CDR3: CASSLTRGLAGGHTQYF. The CDR3, as DNA: TGCGCCAGCAGCCTCACACGGGGACTAGCGGGAGGACATACGCAGTATTTT.

The rearrangement joins TRBV6-6 to TRBJ1-5; a possible D gene is TRBD1 (5 bases). Germline V lookup: CDR1 MNHNY, CDR2 SVGAGI (reference sequence). The CDR3 is made up of 14 amino acids. V lost 6 bases to trimming and J lost 4 bases, with 13 bases between them. The CDR3 is CASSQTGANQPQHF. For the CDR3, the DNA is TGTGCCAGCAGCCAGACTGGGGCAAATCAGCCCCAGCATTTT.

The CDR3 loop is CASNLQGNTIYF. The CDR3 DNA reads as TGTGCCAGCAATTTACAGGGAAACACCATATATTTT. The rearrangement uses TRBV2 and TRBJ1-3; D remains ambiguous. V lost 7 bases and J lost 4, with 8 bases in between. Per the germline V gene, CDR1 is SNHLY and CDR2 is FYNNEI. The length of the CDR3 is 12 residues.